Sequencing of this T cell receptor beta chain was carried out in a study of breast tumors, draining lymph nodes, adjacent tissues. Study results and limitations: Tumor TCR diversity was below lymph nodes but above nontumor tissue. Tumor and nontumor repertoires were significantly more similar in luminal-like than in basal-like breast cancer. The data were judged consistent with most tumor T cells coming from lymph node and expanding in tumor. The lymph node origin of tumor T cells was framed as consistent with a hypothesis, not demonstrated.

V shed 5 bases, J shed 0 bases, and the junction held 8 bases outside the gene matches. From germline, CDR1 is DFQATT and CDR2 SNEGSKA (reference sequence). There are 17 residues in the CDR3. Samples came from axillary lymph nodes draining the breast cancer. With respect to this clonotype: The antigen remains undetermined.

From the multiplex PCR reads, TCRdb called clonotypes with MiXCR, one entry per CDR3 protein. The repertoire holds 200,000 to 250,000 distinct CDR3 sequences, with 32% as singletons. The sample consisted of axillary lymph node tissue. The sequence derives from a female donor with breast cancer. Some clones in this sample may be carry-over from other donors' samples. The J gene is TRBJ2-7, the V gene TRBV20-1, with 15 positions matching TRBD2. The CDR3 sequence: CSASSGLAGGPSYEQYF. CDR3 in DNA: TGCAGTGCTTCTTCCGGACTAGCGGGAGGGCCCTCCTACGAGCAGTACTTC.